The 20 T cell receptor beta chains below all came from one sample that was sequenced in a study of CD8 T cells in ankylosing spondylitis. Via MiXCR, TCRdb re-called the 5' RACE reads, giving one row per CDR3 protein. Of around 180,000 distinct CDR3 sequences in the sample, 15% to 20% were seen once. Sequencing input: blood, either unsorted or a sorted T cell fraction (not recorded which). These receptors came from a male donor aged 5-29 years with ankylosing spondylitis or in good health (not recorded which).

This clonotype was observed many times. This rearrangement joins TRBV5-5 to TRBJ2-7; either TRBD1 or TRBD2 may fit D (5 bases each). Germline assignment: CDR1 SGHKS and CDR2 YYEKEE (reference sequence). V was clipped by 4 bases and J by 3 bases, with 11 bases between them. The CDR3 length is 13 residues. In nucleotides, the CDR3 is TGTGCCAGCAGCCTTTCGGGGCTCTACGAGCAGTACGTC. This encodes CASSLSGLYEQYV.

This clonotype came up many times. V usage is TRBV10-3 and J usage is TRBJ2-7; weak D call: TRBD1 (5 bases). The CDR3 covers 13 residues. Germline lookup yields CDR1 ENHRY and CDR2 SYGVKD. Deletions cut 4 bases from V and 5 bases from J, with 12 bases between. CDR3 protein: CAISGVAGNEQYF. The CDR3, as DNA: TGTGCCATCAGTGGTGTGGCAGGGAACGAGCAGTACTTC.

The chain couples TRBV29-1 to TRBJ1-1; D perhaps matches TRBD1 (6 bases). Germline assignment: CDR1 SQVTM and CDR2 ANQGSEA. The V end was cut by 7 bases, the J end by 7 bases, with 19 bases between. The CDR3 is made up of 13 amino acids. CDR3 amino acids: CSGIQRTELEAFF. The CDR3 bases are TGCAGCGGGATCCAGAGGACAGAACTTGAAGCTTTCTTT.

This clonotype came up many times. This chain connects TRBV19 to TRBJ2-7; 7 nucleotides match TRBD1. Germline V gives CDR1 LNHDA, CDR2 SQIVND (reference sequence). The V gene end was trimmed by 5 bases and the J gene end by 3 bases; junction bases not matched to a gene: 4. The CDR3 covers 13 residues. The CDR3 DNA is TGTGCCAGTAGTCGGGACAGTAACTACGAGCAGTACTTC. Encoded protein: CASSRDSNYEQYF.

This clonotype was seen repeatedly, ten times or more. The J gene is TRBJ2-7, the V gene TRBV19; D perhaps matches TRBD1 (6 bases). The CDR3 contains 16 residues. Germline values: CDR1 LNHDA, CDR2 SQIVND (reference sequence). Between the trimmed V and J ends, which lost 5 bases and 3 bases, there was a span of 20 bases. Here the CDR3 DNA reads TGTGCCAGTAGTCTCCGGCAGGGGCGCCAGGTCTACGAGCAGTACGTC. Translation: CASSLRQGRQVYEQYV.

Of note for this clonotype: This may come from a read error, since a much larger clone is one base off. This rearrangement joins TRBV7-8 to TRBJ1-1; D call uncertain. Germline V gene data show CDR1 as SGHVS and CDR2 as FQNEAQ. The CDR3 consists of 12 residues. V was trimmed by 3 bases and J by 4 bases, leaving 6 bases between them. CDR3 nucleotide sequence: TGTGCCAGCAGCTTCGTTAGCACTGAAGCTTTCTTT. Its translation is CASSFVSTEAFF.

The chain couples TRBV7-3 to TRBJ2-5, with TRBD1 matching 7 bases. CDR3 size: 13 residues. The ends lost 5 bases at V and 3 bases at J; junction bases unmatched: 3. The germline CDR1 and CDR2 sequences are SGHTA and FQGTGA. The CDR3: CASSAQGKETQYF. CDR3 DNA sequence: TGTGCCAGCAGCGCACAGGGGAAAGAGACCCAGTACTTC.

This clonotype has ten or more counts. V usage is TRBV25-1 and J usage is TRBJ2-2; D is unclear. The CDR3 covers 12 residues. Trimming pared 8 bases from V and 7 bases from J, leaving 11 bases between. Looked up from germline, CDR1 is MGHDK and CDR2 is SYGVNS. CDR3 DNA: TGTGCCAGCCAGAAGATAAACGGGGAGCTGTTTTTT. It yields the protein CASQKINGELFF. The full variable domain, in which reference TRBV25-1 and TRBJ2-2 provide the parts outside the CDR3, is EADIYQTPRYLVIGTGKKITLECSQTMGHDKMYWYQQDPGMELHLIHYSYGVNSTEKGDLSSESTVSRIRTEHFPLTLESARPSHTSQYLCASQKINGELFFGEGSRLTVL.

This clonotype was recorded many times. The chain employs TRBV4-3 and TRBJ2-1, with D unresolved. Looked up from germline, CDR1 is LGHNA and CDR2 is YSLEER. The CDR3 sequence is 12 residues long. The V end lost 1 base, the J end lost 16 bases, and 14 bases lay between the germline ends. CDR3 sequence (DNA): TGCGCCAGCAGCCAAGTCGGCAGGCCCCCATTCTTC. Its protein product is CASSQVGRPPFF.

Many counts were recorded for this clonotype. V usage is TRBV20-1 and J usage is TRBJ1-1; TRBD1 is a possible D gene (5 bases). There are 14 residues in the CDR3. Germline V gene lookup returns CDR1 DFQATT and CDR2 SNEGSKA (reference sequence). The V gene lost 5 bases and the J gene lost 1 base, with 14 bases spanning the gap. The CDR3 spells CSAVRGAANTEAFF. The CDR3, as DNA: TGCAGTGCTGTACGAGGGGCGGCGAACACTGAAGCTTTCTTT.

This clonotype has ten or more counts. This chain links TRBV20-1 with TRBJ2-3, with 8 bases that match TRBD2. V gave up 6 bases and J gave up 3 bases; unmatched junction bases: 14. The germline V gene has CDR1 DFQATT and CDR2 SNEGSKA (reference sequence). This CDR3 contains 16 residues. The CDR3 region is CSASSTPASGTDTQYF. The CDR3 DNA follows: TGCAGTGCGTCCTCTACTCCGGCTAGCGGGACAGATACGCAGTATTTT.

This clonotype was seen more than once but under ten times. The chain has TRBV3-1 and TRBJ1-2; no definite D call. CDR3 length: 12 amino acids. Germline-derived CDR1 and CDR2 are LGHDT and YNNKEL (reference sequence). The V gene lost 1 base and the J gene lost 4 bases, with 4 bases spanning the gap. The CDR3 region is CASSQGIYGYTF. In DNA, the CDR3 is TGTGCCAGCAGCCAAGGGATCTATGGCTACACCTTC.

This clonotype was detected ten times or more. V gene TRBV5-1 combines with J gene TRBJ2-5; 7 positions agree with TRBD2. Germline loops: CDR1 SGHRS, CDR2 YFSETQ. The CDR3 runs 15 residues. Unmatched junction bases numbered 11, after V lost 5 bases and J lost 4 bases. The DNA for the CDR3 is TGCGCCAGCAGTCCCGGGACTAAAAGGGGAGAGACCCAGTACTTC. This codes for CASSPGTKRGETQYF.

In this sample, this clonotype turned up many times. This sequence joins TRBV7-9 and TRBJ2-5; D not certain. The CDR3 loop spans 13 amino acids. V was cut by 11 bases and J by 2 bases, with 15 bases left in between. The germline CDR1 and CDR2 sequences are SEHNR and FQNEAQ (reference sequence). The CDR3 DNA is TGTGCCGGCCGCTGGGGTGATCAAGAGACCCAGTACTTC. It codes for CAGRWGDQETQYF.

There are many counts of this clonotype. The gene calls are TRBV28 and TRBJ2-4, with TRBD1 matching 7 bases. This CDR3 is 13 amino acids long. The germline V gene encodes CDR1 MDHEN and CDR2 SYDVKM. Trimming cost V 6 bases and J 5 bases; bases outside gene matches: 4. CDR3 nucleotide sequence: TGTGCCAGCAGGGGGACAGTACAAAACATTCAGTACTTC. Amino acids: CASRGTVQNIQYF.

This clonotype was seen repeatedly, ten times or more. The CDR3 spells CATSDGQGPVLTF. The DNA of the CDR3 is TGTGCCACCAGTGATGGTCAGGGCCCCGTCCTGACTTTC. The genes are TRBV24-1 and TRBJ2-6; maybe TRBD1 (5 bases). Trimming took 3 bases from V and 12 from J, leaving 11 bases between them. The length of the CDR3 is 13 residues. CDR1 KGHDR and CDR2 SFDVKD come from the germline V gene.

This clonotype was counted ten times or more. The chain uses TRBV6-5 and TRBJ2-2; D not certain. Germline assignment: CDR1 MNHEY and CDR2 SVGAGI. The CDR3 runs 15 residues. The V gene lost 0 bases and the J gene lost 6 bases, with 11 bases spanning the gap. CDR3 amino acids: CASSYSVPGPGELFF. CDR3 bases: TGTGCCAGCAGTTACTCGGTCCCCGGCCCCGGGGAGCTGTTTTTT.

This clonotype was counted ten times or more. Here the CDR3 DNA reads TGTGCCAGCAGCTTCCCCGGACCCGGGGAGCAGTTCTTC. Its translation: CASSFPGPGEQFF. The chain has TRBV11-2 and TRBJ2-1; D unclear. Between the trimmed V and J ends, which lost 3 bases and 10 bases, there was a span of 13 bases. CDR1 is SGHAT, CDR2 FQNNGV, per germline. CDR3 size: 13 residues.

In its sample, this clonotype was seen many times. The chain joins TRBV29-1 to TRBJ1-1, with D possibly TRBD1 on 6 matching bases. Per germline, CDR1 SQVTM and CDR2 ANQGSEA. Trimming left V 7 bases short and J 3 bases short, with 12 bases between. The CDR3 is made up of 12 amino acids. For the CDR3, the DNA is TGCAGCGCTCGGACAGCCGACACTGAAGCTTTCTTT. Amino acid sequence: CSARTADTEAFF.

Details on this clonotype: The junction and the germline gene differ at one end; a read error may be behind it. The J gene is TRBJ1-2, the V gene TRBV6-5; 8 bases fit TRBD1. Germline CDR1 reads MNHEY; CDR2 reads SVGAGI. The CDR3 extends over 12 amino acids. The CDR3 loop is CASSSTDRATDF. The CDR3 nucleotides are TGTGCCAGCAGTTCCACGGACAGGGCGACCGACTTC.